These 8 T cell receptor beta chains were all obtained from the same sample, sequenced in a study of OX40 agonist ivuxolimab in advanced cancers. This table comes from immunoSEQ multiplex PCR, and its TCRdb copy is limited to in-frame clones, with some not included. The data show around 68,000 clones, about nine tenths seen once. Sequencing used CD4+ or CD8+ T cells sorted from blood, obtained in a trial of the OX40 agonist ivuxolimab. These receptors all come from an adult with an advanced solid tumor such as melanoma, head and neck, liver or kidney cancer.

The rearrangement links TRBV28 to TRBJ2-7; TRBD1 matches 7 bases. Germline lookup yields CDR1 MDHEN and CDR2 SYDVKM. The CDR3 is made up of 14 amino acids. V trimming: 6 bases; J trimming: 2 bases; junction bases outside the gene matches: 7. The DNA for the CDR3 is TGTGCCAGCAGCATGGGACAGAGGACCTACGAGCAGTACTTC. This translates into CASSMGQRTYEQYF.

This chain uses TRBV28 with TRBJ1-1, with a tentative D call TRBD1 (5 bases). CDR3 size: 16 residues. With 6 bases removed from V and 0 bases from J, the gap between germline ends came to 17 bases. Looked up from germline, CDR1 is MDHEN and CDR2 is SYDVKM. In nucleotides, the CDR3 is TGTGCCAGCAGCCTCCGGGACCGATTCTTGAACACTGAAGCTTTCTTT. This codes for CASSLRDRFLNTEAFF.

Concerning this clone: The junction and the germline gene differ at one end; a read error may be behind it. J is TRBJ2-2 and V is TRBV11-3; D call uncertain. Germline CDR1 reads SGHNT; CDR2 reads YENEEA. The CDR3 runs 14 residues. For the CDR3, the DNA is TGTGCCAGCAGCGTAGACATCGCCACCGGGGAGCTGTTTTTT. Translating it yields CASSVDIATGELFF. Filled out from reference TRBV11-3 and TRBJ2-2, the complete variable domain reads EAGVVQSPRYKIIEKKQPVAFWCNPISGHNTLYWYLQNLGQGPELLIRYENEEAVDDSQLPKDRFSAERLKGVDSTLKIQPAELGDSAVYLCASSVDIATGELFFGEGSRLTVL.

The chain employs TRBV28 and TRBJ2-6; 7 bases agree with TRBD2. Trimming removed 6 bases from V and 0 bases from J; junction bases left unmatched: 5. Per the germline V gene, CDR1 is MDHEN and CDR2 is SYDVKM. CDR3 length: 16 residues. The DNA for the CDR3 is TGTGCCAGCAGGGGGAGGGGCCTCTCTGGGGCCAACGTCCTGACTTTC. Translated: CASRGRGLSGANVLTF.

This sequence joins TRBV28 and TRBJ1-2, with D possibly being TRBD1 (6 bases). Germline CDR1 and CDR2: MDHEN and SYDVKM. The CDR3 consists of 16 residues. V was clipped by 5 bases and J by 3 bases, with 19 bases between them. In DNA form, the CDR3 reads TGTGCCAGCAGTCCCTCACAGGGCACCCCGTACTATGGCTACACCTTC. Translation gives CASSPSQGTPYYGYTF.

This chain connects TRBV10-3 to TRBJ1-2, with 8 bases that match TRBD1. The ends lost 10 bases at V and 2 bases at J; junction bases unmatched: 6. Germline V CDR1 and CDR2: ENHRY, SYGVKD. The CDR3 contains 13 residues. The CDR3 protein is CATWTGSNYGYTF. As DNA, the CDR3 is TGTGCCACCTGGACAGGGTCCAACTATGGCTACACCTTC.

V usage is TRBV9 and J usage is TRBJ2-6; 8 nucleotides match TRBD1. Germline trimming cut 0 bases from V and 2 bases from J; bases unmatched to any gene: 7. The CDR3 length is 18 residues. Germline V gives CDR1 SGDLS, CDR2 YYNGEE. This chain's CDR3 is CASSVAIQGAAGANVLTF. CDR3 bases: TGTGCCAGCAGCGTAGCAATTCAGGGGGCGGCTGGGGCCAACGTCCTGACTTTC.

This sequence joins TRBV4-2 and TRBJ2-2; 7 bases match TRBD2. CDR3 length: 16 residues. Germline trimming cut 5 bases from V and 2 bases from J; bases unmatched to any gene: 8. Germline CDR1 and CDR2: LGHNA and YNFKEQ. The CDR3 coding sequence is TGTGCCAGCAGCTCCTTCGCTAGCGGAAACACCGGGGAGCTGTTTTTT. Translating it yields CASSSFASGNTGELFF.